This is a list of T cell receptor beta chains from one sample in a study of CD8+ T cells in alopecia areata. Clones were read by immunoSEQ multiplex PCR, and TCRdb kept only the in-frame ones, dropping some. Of around 300,000 clones in the sample, 45% to 70% are singletons; the top ten hold roughly 0.88%. The starting material was CD4+ T cells sorted from blood, obtained around week 54, from a patient treated with tofacitinib. All receptors come from a human donor with alopecia areata. The CDR3 runs from the conserved cysteine through the conserved F or W. D genes are given only for firm matches. Part of the rows lack a size; the others show once, few, many or a class for expanded clones.

J gene,V gene,clone size,D gene,CDR3 DNA,CDR3 protein
TRBJ2-1,TRBV29-1,.,.,TGCAGCGTTATCAATCTGCGGGGTTCCTACAATGAGCAGTTCTTC,CSVINLRGSYNEQFF
TRBJ1-2,TRBV19,few,.,TGTGCCAGTAGTACAAATCAGGGCCCCCGGGGCTATGGCTACACCTTC,CASSTNQGPRGYGYTF
TRBJ1-2,TRBV5-1,.,.,TGCGCCAGCAGCCCCCGGGACCTTCTCGGCTACACCTTC,CASSPRDLLGYTF
TRBJ2-7,TRBV5-1,.,TRBD1,TGCGCCAGCAGCTGGACAGGGGGAAACTACGAGCAGTACTTC,CASSWTGGNYEQYF
TRBJ2-3,TRBV29-1,.,TRBD2,TGCAGCGTTTCGTTAGCGGGGGGGCAAAGTGCGCAGTATTTT,CSVSLAGGQSAQYF
TRBJ2-2,TRBV5-1,.,.,TGCGCCAGCAGCTTACGGACAGCTCTTACCGGGGAGCTGTTTTTT,CASSLRTALTGELFF
TRBJ2-7,TRBV30,.,TRBD1,TGTGCCTGGAGTCCCGGGACAGGGATCTACGAGCAGTACTTC,CAWSPGTGIYEQYF
TRBJ2-2,TRBV9,few,.,TGTGCCAGCAGCGTAGCGGGGGCGGCCGGGGAGCTGTTTTTT,CASSVAGAAGELFF
TRBJ2-1,TRBV29-1,.,.,TGCAGCGCCGATAGGACTAATTCCTACAATGAGCAGTTCTTC,CSADRTNSYNEQFF
TRBJ1-2,TRBV10-3,few,.,TGTGCCATCAGTGAGCCACGATACTATGGCTACACCTTC,CAISEPRYYGYTF
TRBJ1-5,TRBV15,.,.,TGTGCCACCAGCAGAGATCCAGGCCTGGGCAATCAGCCCCAGCATTTT,CATSRDPGLGNQPQHF
TRBJ2-5,TRBV5-1,.,.,TGCGCCAGCAGCCCGTTACGGGGATTAAGGGCAGGAGGAGAGACCCAGTACTTC,CASSPLRGLRAGGETQYF
TRBJ1-5,TRBV6-5,.,TRBD1,TGTGCCAGCAGTAGGACAGGGAAGCCGGATCAGCCCCAGCATTTT,CASSRTGKPDQPQHF
TRBJ2-7,TRBV5-1,.,.,TGCGCCAGCAGCTTGGCCCGAAACGGGGTCTACGAGCAGTACTTC,CASSLARNGVYEQYF
TRBJ2-7,TRBV30,.,.,TGTGCCTGGACCCTCAGTCACGAGCAGTACTTC,CAWTLSHEQYF
TRBJ1-3,TRBV18,.,.,TGTGCCAGCTCACCCCTGGACGTCGAGAGCTCTGGAAACACCATATATTTT,CASSPLDVESSGNTIYF
TRBJ2-7,TRBV30,.,TRBD1,TGTGCCTGGAGAATGGACAGGGGACCTTACGAGCAGTACTTC,CAWRMDRGPYEQYF
TRBJ1-2,TRBV18,.,.,TGTGCCAGCTCACCACTGACAGAGGTATATGGCTACACCTTC,CASSPLTEVYGYTF
TRBJ2-3,TRBV29-1,.,.,TGCAGCGTTGACAGTGGCGGGGGCACAGATACGCAGTATTTT,CSVDSGGGTDTQYF
TRBJ1-6,TRBV25-1,.,TRBD1,TGTGCCAGCAGTGAACCGGACAGGGGGAGATCACCCCTCCACTTT,CASSEPDRGRSPLHF
TRBJ1-1,TRBV29-1,few,.,TGCAGCGTTGAGAGACAGACGGACACTGAAGCTTTCTTT,CSVERQTDTEAFF
TRBJ1-1,TRBV9,once,.,TGTGCCAGCAGCGCCCACGTGGGGGACACTGAAGCTTTCTTT,CASSAHVGDTEAFF
TRBJ2-1,TRBV25-1,.,.,TGTGCCAGCAGTACACAAGCCAGGGGCCATGAGCAGTTCTTC,CASSTQARGHEQFF
TRBJ1-1,TRBV29-1,.,.,TGCAGCGTTGAGGAAACAGCGAACACTGAAGCTTTCTTT,CSVEETANTEAFF